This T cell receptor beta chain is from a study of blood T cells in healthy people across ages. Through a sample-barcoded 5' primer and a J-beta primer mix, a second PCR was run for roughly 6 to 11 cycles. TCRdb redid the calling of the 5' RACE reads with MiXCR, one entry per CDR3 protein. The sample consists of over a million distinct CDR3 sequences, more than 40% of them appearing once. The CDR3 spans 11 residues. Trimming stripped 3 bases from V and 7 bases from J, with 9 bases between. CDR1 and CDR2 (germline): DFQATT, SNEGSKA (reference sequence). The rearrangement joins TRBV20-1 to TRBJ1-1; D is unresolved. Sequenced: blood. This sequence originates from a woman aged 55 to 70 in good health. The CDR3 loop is CSARVQREAFF. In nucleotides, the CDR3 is TGCAGTGCTAGGGTTCAACGTGAAGCTTTCTTT.